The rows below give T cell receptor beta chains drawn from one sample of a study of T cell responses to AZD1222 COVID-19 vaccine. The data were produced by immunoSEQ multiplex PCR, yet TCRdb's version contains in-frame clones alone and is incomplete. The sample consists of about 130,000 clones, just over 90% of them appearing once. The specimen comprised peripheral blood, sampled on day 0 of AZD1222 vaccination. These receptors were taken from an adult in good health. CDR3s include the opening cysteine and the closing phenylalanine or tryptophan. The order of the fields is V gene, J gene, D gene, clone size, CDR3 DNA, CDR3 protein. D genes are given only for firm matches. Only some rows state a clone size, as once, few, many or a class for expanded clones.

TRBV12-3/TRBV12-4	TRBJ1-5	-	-	TGTGCCAGCAGCAAGACTATCAATCAGCCCCAGCATTTT	CASSKTINQPQHF
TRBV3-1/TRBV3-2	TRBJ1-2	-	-	TGTGCCAGCAGCCAAGAAACACACTTCTATGGCTACACCTTC	CASSQETHFYGYTF
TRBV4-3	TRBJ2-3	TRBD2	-	TGCGCCAGCAGCCAAAAACCAGCGGGGGGCGGTGGAGATACGCAGTATTTT	CASSQKPAGGGGDTQYF
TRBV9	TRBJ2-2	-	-	TGTGCCAGCAGCGTAGCTACCTCGGACCCACAAAACGACGGGGAGCTGTTTTTT	CASSVATSDPQNDGELFF
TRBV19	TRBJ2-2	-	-	TGTGCCAGGGGCAGCGGGGAGCTGTTTTTT	CARGSGELFF
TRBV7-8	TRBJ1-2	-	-	TGTGCCAGCAGCAGAGGCGGGCAGGGGACCGGCTACACCTTC	CASSRGGQGTGYTF
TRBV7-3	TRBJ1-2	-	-	TGTGCCAGCAGCTTAGATGGTCAAGTCAGCTATGGCTACACCTTC	CASSLDGQVSYGYTF
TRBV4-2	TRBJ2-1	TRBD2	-	TGTGCCAGCAGCCAAGCGACTAGCGGGGGGGCCCGCAATGAGCAGTTCTTC	CASSQATSGGARNEQFF
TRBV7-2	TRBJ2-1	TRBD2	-	TGTGCCAGCAGCACGACTAGCGTCTCCTACAATGAGCAGTTCTTC	CASSTTSVSYNEQFF
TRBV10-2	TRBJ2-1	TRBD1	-	TGCGCCAGCAGTGAGCCGGACTCCCGAGGACAGGGGATCTACAATGAGCAGTTCTTC	CASSEPDSRGQGIYNEQFF
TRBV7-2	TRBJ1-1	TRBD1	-	TGTGCCAGCAGCTTGGGGAGGGGGCTGAACACTGAAGCTTTCTTT	CASSLGRGLNTEAFF
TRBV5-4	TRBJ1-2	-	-	TGTGCCAGCAGCTCCGCCGGGACACCTCTCTATGGCTACACCTTC	CASSSAGTPLYGYTF
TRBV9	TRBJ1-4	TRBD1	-	TGTGCCAGCAGCGTTGACAGGGGTGGTGCTAATGAAAAACTGTTTTTT	CASSVDRGGANEKLFF
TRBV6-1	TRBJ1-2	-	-	TGTGCCAGCAGTGATACTCCGGGACTCCACTATGGCTACACCTTC	CASSDTPGLHYGYTF
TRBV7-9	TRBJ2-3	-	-	TGTGCCAGCAGCTCAGGGGTCGATACGCAGTATTTT	CASSSGVDTQYF
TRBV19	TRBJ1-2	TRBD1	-	TGTGCCAGTAGTATAGCCCCGGGACAGGGTGATGGCTACACCTTC	CASSIAPGQGDGYTF
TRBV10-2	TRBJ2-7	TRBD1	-	TGCGCCAGCGGCGGACAGGGCACCTACGAGCAGTACTTC	CASGGQGTYEQYF
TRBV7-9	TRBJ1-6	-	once	TGTGCCAGCAGGGAACAGGGAGCGGCTTTGAATTCACCCCTCCACTTT	CASREQGAALNSPLHF
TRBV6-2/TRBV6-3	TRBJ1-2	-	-	TGTGCCAGCAGTTACCCTAATGATGGCTACACCTTC	CASSYPNDGYTF
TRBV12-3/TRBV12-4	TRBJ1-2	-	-	TGTGCCAGCAGTTTGCGGGGTGGCTACACCTTC	CASSLRGGYTF
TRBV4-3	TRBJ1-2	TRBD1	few	TGCGCCAGCAGCCAAGTCCAAACAGGGGATGGCTACACCTTC	CASSQVQTGDGYTF
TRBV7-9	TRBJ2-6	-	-	TGTGCCAGCAGCTTAGTATTGGGGAGCTCTGGGGCCAACGTCCTGACTTTC	CASSLVLGSSGANVLTF
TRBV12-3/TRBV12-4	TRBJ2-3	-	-	TGTGCCAGCAGTTTACCCCCTAGAAATACGCAGTATTTT	CASSLPPRNTQYF
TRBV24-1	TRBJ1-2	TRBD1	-	TGTGCCACCAGTGAGACCGGGACAGGGGGCGAAAATGGCTACACCTTC	CATSETGTGGENGYTF
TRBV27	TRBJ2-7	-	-	TGTGCCAGCAGCCTGGGACACCGCTACGAGCAGTACTTC	CASSLGHRYEQYF
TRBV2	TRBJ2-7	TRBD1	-	TGTGCCAGCAGTTACAGGGGGGAGGTGATCTACGAGCAGTACTTC	CASSYRGEVIYEQYF
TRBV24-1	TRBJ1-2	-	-	TGTGCCACCAGTGCCCCGACGGAAGGCTATGGCTACACCTTC	CATSAPTEGYGYTF
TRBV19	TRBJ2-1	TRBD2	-	TGTGCCAGTAGTAAAGCGGGGGGGTACAATGAGCAGTTCTTC	CASSKAGGYNEQFF
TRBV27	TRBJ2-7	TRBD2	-	TGTGCCAGCTGGGGAGGGCCGTGGGAGCAGTACTTC	CASWGGPWEQYF
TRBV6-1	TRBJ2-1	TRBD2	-	TGTGCCAGCAGTGAAGACAGCGGGGGGCGCTACAATGAGCAGTTCTTC	CASSEDSGGRYNEQFF
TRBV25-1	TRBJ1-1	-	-	TGTGCCAGCAGCCCTGGGGCGGACAACACTGAAGCTTTCTTT	CASSPGADNTEAFF
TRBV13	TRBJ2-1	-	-	TGTGCCAGCAGCTTAAGATACGAGCAGTTCTTC	CASSLRYEQFF
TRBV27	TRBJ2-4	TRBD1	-	TGTGCCAGCAGTAACCGGGACAGCGTCAAAAACATTCAGTACTTC	CASSNRDSVKNIQYF
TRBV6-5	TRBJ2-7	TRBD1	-	TGTGCCAGCAGTCCTGGGACAGGGCTCGACGAGCAGTACTTC	CASSPGTGLDEQYF
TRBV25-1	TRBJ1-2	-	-	TGTGCCAGCAGTGCACAGCTTGGTGGCTACACCTTC	CASSAQLGGYTF
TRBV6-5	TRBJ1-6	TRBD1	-	TGTGCCAGCAGTTACTCGAGGACAGGGTCTAGGCCCCTCCACTTT	CASSYSRTGSRPLHF
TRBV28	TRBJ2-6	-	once	TGTGCCAGCAGTTTGGCTGGTTCCGGGGCCAACGTCCTGACTTTC	CASSLAGSGANVLTF
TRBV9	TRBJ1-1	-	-	TGTGCCAGCAGCGTAGTTGATAGTTTGAACACTGAAGCTTTCTTT	CASSVVDSLNTEAFF
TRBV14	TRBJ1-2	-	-	TGTGCCAGCAGCCACCTTACAACGGGGGGAGATGGCTACACCTTC	CASSHLTTGGDGYTF
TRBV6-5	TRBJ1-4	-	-	TGTGCCAGCACCTCCGTGGCAACTAATGAAAAACTGTTTTTT	CASTSVATNEKLFF
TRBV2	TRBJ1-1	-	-	TGTGCCAGCAGTGAATTCGCTGAAGCTTTCTTT	CASSEFAEAFF
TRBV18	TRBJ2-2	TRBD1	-	TGTGCCAGCTCACCATCCCGCAACAGGGGGCATTCCGGGGAGCTGTTTTTT	CASSPSRNRGHSGELFF